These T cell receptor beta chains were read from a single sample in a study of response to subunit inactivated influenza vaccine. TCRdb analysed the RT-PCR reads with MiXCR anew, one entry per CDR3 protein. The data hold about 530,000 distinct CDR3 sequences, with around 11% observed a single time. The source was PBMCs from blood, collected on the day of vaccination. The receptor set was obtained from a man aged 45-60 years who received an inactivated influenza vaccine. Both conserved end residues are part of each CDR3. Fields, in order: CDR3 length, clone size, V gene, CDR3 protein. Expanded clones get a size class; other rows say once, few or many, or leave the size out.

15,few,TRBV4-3,CASSQEWTASYEQYF
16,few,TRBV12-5,CASGLVLGQAYNEQFF
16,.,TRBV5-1,CASSYLGGDEFGGYTF
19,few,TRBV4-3,CASSQDLYPTSGVTGELFF
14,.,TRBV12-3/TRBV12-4,CASSPTGGYQPQHF
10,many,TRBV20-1,CSATRIEQYF
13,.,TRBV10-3,CAIRVQGEETQYF
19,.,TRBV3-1,CASSPSGLAGGESYNEQFF
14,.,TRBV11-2,CASSSRDRGPVQYF
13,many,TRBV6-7,CASTAGGVNEQFF
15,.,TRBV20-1,CSARVGGGGHYEQYF
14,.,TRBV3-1,CASSPTGPSGTQYF
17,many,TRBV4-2,CASSQFMRTSGSYEQYF
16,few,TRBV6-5,CASSSQSRLGSGELFF
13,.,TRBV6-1,CASSMRRESEAFF
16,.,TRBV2,CASSARGSSGQETQYF
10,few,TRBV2,CASSVYEQFF
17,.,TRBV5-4,CASSPNRDRGRTGELFF
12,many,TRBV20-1,CSARADSLLQFF
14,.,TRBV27,CASKLEGAGYGYTF
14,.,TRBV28,CASSSGQAAFEQYF
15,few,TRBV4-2,CASSQDGTAEQEQYF
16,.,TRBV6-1,CASSSHRFQGEDTQYF
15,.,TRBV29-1,CSVRFGGGTQETQYF
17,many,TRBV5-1,CASSRRPSGANTGELFF
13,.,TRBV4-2,CASSQDWNYGYTF
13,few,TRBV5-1,CASSLEKSHEQYF
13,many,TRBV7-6,CASSGYRVRELFF
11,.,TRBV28,CASSTTRPQHF
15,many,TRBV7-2,CASSRDDRANEKLFF
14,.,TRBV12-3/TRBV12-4,CASSHRPSGETQYF
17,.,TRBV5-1,CASSLGASRQGKSEQYF
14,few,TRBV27,CASSFARMSTEAFF
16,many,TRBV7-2,CASSSQTSGSLNEQFF
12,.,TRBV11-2,CASSFPGNTQYF
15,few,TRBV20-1,CSASGLVSSTDTQYF
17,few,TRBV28,CASTPLRLAGGYNEQFF
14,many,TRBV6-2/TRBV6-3,CASSSGTQGNIQYF
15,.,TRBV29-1,CSVEDREAGANVLTF
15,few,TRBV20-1,CSARGEGLNTDTQYF
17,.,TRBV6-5,CDSSYIGTSRSSYEQYF
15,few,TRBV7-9,CASSFLRTGKETQYF
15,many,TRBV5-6,CASSLTIRRNTEAFF
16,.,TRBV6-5,CASSVSRTGDQETQYF
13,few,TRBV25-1,CASSPQVPDTQYF
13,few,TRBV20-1,CSAEGQGSWEQYF
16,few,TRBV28,CASRPRPSLAKNIQYF
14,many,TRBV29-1,CSVEAGPNNEKLFF
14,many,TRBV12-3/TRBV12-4,CASSLEVYSYEQYF